The T cell receptor (beta chain) under discussion was sequenced for a study of glioma-infiltrating T cells. Amplification of TCR alpha and beta CDR3 regions from RNA used iRepertoire nested multiplex PCR. For one-step reverse transcription and amplification, about 90-400 ng of tissue mRNA or PBMC total RNA was used. MiXCR, run by TCRdb on the multiplex PCR reads, gives a single entry per CDR3 protein. The profile shows about 180,000 distinct CDR3 sequences, more than 35% of them singletons. Study results and caveats: Tissue-blood divergence was below expectation in non-neoplastic patients, above in gliomas. CDR3 overlap between tissue and blood was very small.

Between the trimmed V and J ends, which lost 3 bases and 11 bases, there was a span of 14 bases. CDR3 length: 13 amino acids. The V gene's germline CDR1 is MNHEY and CDR2 SMNVEV (reference sequence). Remarks on this clonotype: Its antigen is not known.

The V and J genes are TRBV27 and TRBJ1-3, with D possibly being TRBD1 (6 bases). This clonotype was obtained from a human donor with low-grade glioma or glioblastoma, undergoing nonglioma brain surgery, or in good health (not recorded which). The sample taken for sequencing was glioma tissue, nonneoplastic brain tissue, or PBMCs (not recorded which). The CDR3 bases are TGTGCCAGCAGTTTCAACAGGGATGAGGCCATATATTTT. This codes for CASSFNRDEAIYF.